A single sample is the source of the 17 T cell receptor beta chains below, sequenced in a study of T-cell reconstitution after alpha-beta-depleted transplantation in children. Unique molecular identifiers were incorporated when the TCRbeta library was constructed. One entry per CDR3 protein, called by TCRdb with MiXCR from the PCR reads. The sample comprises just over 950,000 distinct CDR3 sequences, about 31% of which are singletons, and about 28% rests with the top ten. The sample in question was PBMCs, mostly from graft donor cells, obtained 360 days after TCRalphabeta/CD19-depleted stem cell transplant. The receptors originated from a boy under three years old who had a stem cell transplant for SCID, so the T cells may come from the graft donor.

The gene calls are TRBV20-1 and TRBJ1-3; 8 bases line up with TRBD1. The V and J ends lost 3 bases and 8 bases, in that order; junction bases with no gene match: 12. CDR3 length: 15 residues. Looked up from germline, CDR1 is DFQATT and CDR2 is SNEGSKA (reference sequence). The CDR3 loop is CSASLGTGLVDTIYF. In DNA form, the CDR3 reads TGCAGTGCTAGCCTTGGGACAGGATTAGTAGACACCATATATTTT.

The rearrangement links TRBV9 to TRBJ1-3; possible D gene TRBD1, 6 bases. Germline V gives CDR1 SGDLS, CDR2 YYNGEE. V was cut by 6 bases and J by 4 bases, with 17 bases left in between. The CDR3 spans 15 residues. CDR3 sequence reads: CASTPRGQGGNTIYF. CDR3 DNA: TGTGCCAGCACCCCCCGGGGGCAGGGGGGAAACACCATATATTTT. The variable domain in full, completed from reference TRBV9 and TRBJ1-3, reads DSGVTQTPKHLITATGQRVTLRCSPRSGDLSVYWYQQSLDQGLQFLIQYYNGEERAKGNILERFSAQQFPDLHSELNLSSLELGDSALYFCASTPRGQGGNTIYFGEGSWLTVV.

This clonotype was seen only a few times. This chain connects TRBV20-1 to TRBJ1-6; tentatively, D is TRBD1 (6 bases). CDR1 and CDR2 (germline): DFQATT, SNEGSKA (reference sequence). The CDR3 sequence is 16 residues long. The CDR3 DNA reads TGCAGGGGTGCTACAGGGATTAGCGGTAGTAATTCACCCCTCCACTTT. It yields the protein CRGATGISGSNSPLHF.

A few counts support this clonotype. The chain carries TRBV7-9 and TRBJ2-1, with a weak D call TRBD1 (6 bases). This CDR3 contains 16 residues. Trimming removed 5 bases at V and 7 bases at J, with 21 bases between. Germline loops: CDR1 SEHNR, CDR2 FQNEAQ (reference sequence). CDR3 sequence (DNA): TGTGCCAGCAGCCTGCCTTGGTGGGGGCAGTGGAATGAGCAGTTCTTC. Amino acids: CASSLPWWGQWNEQFF.

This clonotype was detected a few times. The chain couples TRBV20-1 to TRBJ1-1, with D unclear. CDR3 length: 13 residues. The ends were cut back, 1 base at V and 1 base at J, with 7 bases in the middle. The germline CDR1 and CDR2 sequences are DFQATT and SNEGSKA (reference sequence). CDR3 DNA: TGCAGTGCTAGAGTTTCCGGGAACACTGAAGCTTTCTTT. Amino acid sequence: CSARVSGNTEAFF.

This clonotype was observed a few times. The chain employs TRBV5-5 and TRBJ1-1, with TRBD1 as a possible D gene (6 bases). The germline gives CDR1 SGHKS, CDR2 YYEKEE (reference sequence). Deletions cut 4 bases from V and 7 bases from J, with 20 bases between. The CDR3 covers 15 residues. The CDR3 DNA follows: TGTGCCAGCAGCCCCCTCGGGGGCAGGGCCCTTGAAGCTTTCTTT. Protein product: CASSPLGGRALEAFF.

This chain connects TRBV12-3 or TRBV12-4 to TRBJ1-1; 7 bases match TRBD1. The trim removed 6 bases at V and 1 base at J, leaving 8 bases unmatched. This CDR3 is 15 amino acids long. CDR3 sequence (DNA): TGTGCCAGCAGGCAAAGGGGGCTTGCGAACACTGAAGCTTTCTTT. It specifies CASRQRGLANTEAFF.

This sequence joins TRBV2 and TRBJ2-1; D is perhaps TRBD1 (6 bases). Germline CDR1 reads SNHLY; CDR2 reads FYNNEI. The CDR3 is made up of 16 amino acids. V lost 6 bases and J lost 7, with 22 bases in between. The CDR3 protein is CASRAAWGRTGNEQFF. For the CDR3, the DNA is TGTGCCAGCAGGGCCGCGTGGGGGCGAACAGGGAATGAGCAGTTCTTC.

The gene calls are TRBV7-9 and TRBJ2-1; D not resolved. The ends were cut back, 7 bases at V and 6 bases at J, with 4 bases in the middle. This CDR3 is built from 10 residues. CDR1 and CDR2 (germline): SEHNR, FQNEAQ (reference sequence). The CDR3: CASMPNEQFF. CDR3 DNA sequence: TGTGCCAGCATGCCCAATGAGCAGTTCTTC.

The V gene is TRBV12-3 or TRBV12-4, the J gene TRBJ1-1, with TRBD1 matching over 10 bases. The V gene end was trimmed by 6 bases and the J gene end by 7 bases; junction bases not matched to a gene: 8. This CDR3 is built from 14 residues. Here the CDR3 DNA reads TGTGCCAGCAGCCCGACAGGGGGCGTGGGTGAAGCTTTCTTT. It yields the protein CASSPTGGVGEAFF.

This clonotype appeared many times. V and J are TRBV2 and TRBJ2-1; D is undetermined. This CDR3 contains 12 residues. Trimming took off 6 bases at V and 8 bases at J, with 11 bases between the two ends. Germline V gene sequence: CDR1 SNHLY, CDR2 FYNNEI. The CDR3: CASRPQDHEQFF. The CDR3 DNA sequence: TGTGCCAGCAGGCCCCAGGACCATGAGCAGTTCTTC. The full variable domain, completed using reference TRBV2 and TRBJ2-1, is EPEVTQTPSHQVTQMGQEVILRCVPISNHLYFYWYRQILGQKVEFLVSFYNNEISEKSEIFDDQFSVERPDGSNFTLKIRSTKLEDSAMYFCASRPQDHEQFFGPGTRLTVL.

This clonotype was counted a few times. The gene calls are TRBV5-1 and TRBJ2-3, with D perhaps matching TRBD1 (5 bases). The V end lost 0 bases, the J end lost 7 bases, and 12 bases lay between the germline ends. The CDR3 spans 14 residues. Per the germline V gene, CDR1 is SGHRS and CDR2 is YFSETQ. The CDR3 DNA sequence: TGCGCCAGCAGCTTGGCCCAGGGATCATATACGCAGTATTTT. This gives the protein CASSLAQGSYTQYF.

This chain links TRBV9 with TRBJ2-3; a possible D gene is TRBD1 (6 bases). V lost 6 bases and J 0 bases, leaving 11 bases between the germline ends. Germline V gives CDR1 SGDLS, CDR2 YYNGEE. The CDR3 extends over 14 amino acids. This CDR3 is CASNRDTSTDTQYF. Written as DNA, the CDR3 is TGTGCCAGCAACCGGGACACGAGCACAGATACGCAGTATTTT. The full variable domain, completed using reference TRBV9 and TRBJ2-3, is DSGVTQTPKHLITATGQRVTLRCSPRSGDLSVYWYQQSLDQGLQFLIQYYNGEERAKGNILERFSAQQFPDLHSELNLSSLELGDSALYFCASNRDTSTDTQYFGPGTRLTVL.

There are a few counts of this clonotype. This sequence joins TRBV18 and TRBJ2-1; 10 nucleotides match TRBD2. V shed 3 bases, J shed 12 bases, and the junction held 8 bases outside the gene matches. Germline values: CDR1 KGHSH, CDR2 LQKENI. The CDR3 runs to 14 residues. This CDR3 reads CASSPFGTSEGQFF. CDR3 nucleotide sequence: TGTGCCAGCTCACCTTTTGGGACTAGCGAAGGGCAGTTCTTC.

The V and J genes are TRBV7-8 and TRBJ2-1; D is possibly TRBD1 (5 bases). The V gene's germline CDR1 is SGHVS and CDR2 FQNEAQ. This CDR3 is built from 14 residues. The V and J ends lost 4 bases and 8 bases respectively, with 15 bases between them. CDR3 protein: CASSWRQTVHEQFF. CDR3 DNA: TGTGCCAGCAGCTGGAGACAGACGGTCCATGAGCAGTTCTTC. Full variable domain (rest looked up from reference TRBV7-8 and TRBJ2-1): GAGVSQSPRYKVAKRGQDVALRCDPISGHVSLFWYQQALGQGPEFLTYFQNEAQLDKSGLPSDRFFAERPEGSVSTLKIQRTQQEDSAVYLCASSWRQTVHEQFFGPGTRLTVL.

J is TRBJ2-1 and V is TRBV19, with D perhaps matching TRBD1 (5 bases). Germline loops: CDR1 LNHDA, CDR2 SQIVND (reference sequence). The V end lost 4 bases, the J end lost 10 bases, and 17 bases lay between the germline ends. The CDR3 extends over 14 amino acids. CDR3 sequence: CASSTGHPMGEQFF. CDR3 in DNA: TGTGCCAGTAGTACCGGACACCCTATGGGGGAGCAGTTCTTC.

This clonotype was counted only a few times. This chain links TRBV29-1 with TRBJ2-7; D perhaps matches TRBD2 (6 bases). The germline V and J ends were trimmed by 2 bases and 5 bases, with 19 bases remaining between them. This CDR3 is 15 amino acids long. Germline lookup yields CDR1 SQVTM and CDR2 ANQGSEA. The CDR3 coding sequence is TGCAGCGTTGAATCGGGGACGGCGGGGCCTGACGAGCAGTACTTC. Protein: CSVESGTAGPDEQYF.